This T cell receptor (beta chain) derives from a study of blood T cells in healthy people across ages. Overall study context: About one barcoded beta molecule per two T cells came from capture by template switching.

There are a few counts of this clonotype. Antigen: not known. Given a much more abundant clone one base away, this may be a read error. Peripheral blood, about 9.3 milliliters per donor, was collected. The authors isolated at least 7 million PBMCs per sample. General study results and limits: The percentage of naive T cells correlated strongly with TCR beta diversity.

This CDR3 region has 13 residues. V was pared by 4 bases and J by 1 base, with 8 bases between. Germline CDR1 reads SGHRS; CDR2 reads YFSETQ. A J-beta primer mix and a sample-barcoded 5' primer were used in a second PCR of roughly 6 to 12 cycles. Each CDR3 protein gets one entry after TCRdb re-called the 5' RACE reads with MiXCR. The sample holds 800,000 to 950,000 distinct CDR3 sequences, 30% to 45% seen once. Sequenced input: blood. The V gene is TRBV5-1, the J gene TRBJ2-5; no reliable D call. The TCR was taken from a man aged 18 to 35 in good health. The CDR3 sequence is CASSVEPQETQYF. CDR3 coding DNA: TGCGCCAGCAGCGTGGAACCCCAAGAGACCCAGTACTTC.